The 11 T cell receptor beta chains in this list originate from one sample, sequenced in a study of blood T cell repertoires in COVID-19. Clones were read by immunoSEQ multiplex PCR, and TCRdb kept only the in-frame ones, dropping some. The table shows fewer than 350,000 clones, with around nine tenths occurring only once. Sequencing used peripheral blood. The receptors here all came from a man aged 35 to 55 with acute or convalescent COVID-19.

The chain has TRBV5-6 and TRBJ1-5, with TRBD1 matching 12 bases. The CDR3 consists of 15 residues. Germline values: CDR1 SGHDT, CDR2 YYEEEE. The V gene end was trimmed by 2 bases and the J gene end by 6 bases; junction bases not matched to a gene: 3. CDR3 region: CASSFGTGGVQPQHF. The CDR3 DNA follows: TGTGCCAGCAGCTTCGGGACAGGGGGCGTTCAGCCCCAGCATTTT.

The count of this clone is one. The chain carries TRBV13 and TRBJ1-4, with 7 bases fitting TRBD1. The CDR3 is made up of 15 amino acids. Germline CDR1 PRHDT, CDR2 FYEKMQ (reference sequence). V was pared by 4 bases and J by 5 bases, with 7 bases of the junction left unmatched. CDR3 sequence (DNA): TGTGCCAGCAGCTCATCCGGGACAGCGAATGAAAAACTGTTTTTT. Its translation is CASSSSGTANEKLFF. The variable domain in full, completed from reference TRBV13 and TRBJ1-4, reads AAGVIQSPRHLIKEKRETATLKCYPIPRHDTVYWYQQGPGQDPQFLISFYEKMQSDKGSIPDRFSAQQFSDYHSELNMSSLELGDSALYFCASSSSGTANEKLFFGSGTQLSVL.

With regard to this clone: One junction end disagrees with the germline gene, perhaps due to a read error. This chain links TRBV6-5 with TRBJ1-1; 7 nucleotides align to TRBD1. The CDR3 is 15 residues long. From germline, CDR1 is MNHEY and CDR2 SVGAGI. Here the CDR3 DNA reads TGTGCCAGCAGTAAACAGGGGCCGCAGGGGACTGGAGCTTTCTTT. This sequence encodes CASSKQGPQGTGAFF.

The chain carries TRBV11-2 and TRBJ2-1; D not certain. This CDR3 has 12 amino acids. CDR1 and CDR2 from the germline V gene are SGHAT and FQNNGV. Trimming left V 7 bases short and J 10 bases short, with 14 bases between. As DNA, the CDR3 is TGTGCCAGCACTTTAATTGAGGAGGAGCAGTTCTTC. Translating gives CASTLIEEEQFF. Complete variable domain (other parts from reference TRBV11-2 and TRBJ2-1): EAGVAQSPRYKIIEKRQSVAFWCNPISGHATLYWYQQILGQGPKLLIQFQNNGVVDDSQLPKDRFSAERLKGVDSTLKIQPAKLEDSAVYLCASTLIEEEQFFGPGTRLTVL.

The gene calls are TRBV29-1 and TRBJ1-1; 7 positions match TRBD1. The junction had 11 bases not matched to a gene; V was cut back by 8 bases and J by 5 bases. CDR3 size: 13 residues. CDR1 is SQVTM and CDR2 is ANQGSEA in the germline V gene. The CDR3 DNA follows: TGCAGCACTGCACAGGGGTTGTCGACTGAAGCTTTCTTT. Its protein product is CSTAQGLSTEAFF.

This chain connects TRBV6-2 or TRBV6-3 to TRBJ2-2; a weak D match, TRBD1 (6 bases). CDR3 length: 15 residues. The ends were cut back, 5 bases at V and 2 bases at J, with 12 bases in the middle. Per germline, CDR1 MNHEY and CDR2 SVGEGT. CDR3 sequence reads: CASSLRQDNTGELFF. CDR3 bases: TGTGCCAGCAGTCTTAGACAGGATAACACCGGGGAGCTGTTTTTT.

The table lists this clone with a count of one. The chain carries TRBV7-9 and TRBJ1-1; no clear D gene. The CDR3 consists of 11 residues. V was trimmed by 1 base and J by 11 bases, leaving 8 bases between them. Germline CDR1 is SEHNR and CDR2 is FQNEAQ (reference sequence). The CDR3 DNA reads TGTGCCAGCAGCTTAGATGAAGCGGCTTTCTTT. It encodes CASSLDEAAFF.

This chain joins TRBV6-5 and TRBJ2-7, with TRBD1 matching over 9 bases. The CDR3 has 14 residues. Trimming removed 5 bases from V and 4 bases from J; junction bases left unmatched: 6. Per germline, CDR1 MNHEY and CDR2 SVGAGI. This CDR3 is CASSPDRGPYEQYF. The CDR3 bases are TGTGCCAGCAGTCCGGACAGGGGTCCTTACGAGCAGTACTTC.

The chain joins TRBV7-2 to TRBJ1-1; TRBD1 matches 8 bases. The ends lost 5 bases at V and 4 bases at J; junction bases unmatched: 6. The CDR3 consists of 14 residues. Germline V gene sequence: CDR1 SGHTA, CDR2 FQGNSA. The CDR3 is CASSERTGLTEAFF. The CDR3 nucleotides are TGTGCCAGCAGCGAGCGGACAGGGCTCACTGAAGCTTTCTTT.

The V gene is TRBV11-2, the J gene TRBJ2-7; 12 nucleotides align to TRBD2. V shed 5 bases and J 9 bases; nucleotides not matched to a gene: 8. From germline, CDR1 is SGHAT and CDR2 FQNNGV. The CDR3 sequence is 14 residues long. The CDR3 here is CASSPVLAGGLQYF. In DNA form, the CDR3 reads TGTGCCAGCAGCCCTGTACTAGCGGGGGGCCTGCAGTACTTC.

As for this clone: The sample contains more than one DNA sequence encoding this CDR3. The V call is TRBV18, the J call TRBJ1-2; D remains unclear. Germline CDR1 reads KGHSH; CDR2 reads LQKENI. This CDR3 spans 13 amino acids. V gave up 3 bases and J gave up 0 bases, with 5 bases separating them. CDR3 nucleotides: TGTGCCAGCTCACCCGGAGCTAACTATGGCTACACCTTC. This translates into CASSPGANYGYTF.